One sample yielded the 10 T cell receptor beta chains listed below, sequenced in a study of T cells in localized non-small cell lung cancer. The assay was immunoSEQ multiplex PCR, and TCRdb's table has in-frame clones only and misses some. Of around 25,000 clones in the sample, around 90% are singletons; the top ten hold 15%. Sequenced here: peripheral blood, sampled before any cancer treatment. These receptors all stem from a man aged 40-75 years with stage III squamous cell lung carcinoma.

The chain carries TRBV7-2 and TRBJ2-7, with TRBD1 identical over 9 bases. J gave up 5 bases and V 5 bases, and 13 bases lay outside the gene matches. The CDR3 runs to 16 residues. CDR1 and CDR2 from the germline V gene are SGHTA and FQGNSA. The CDR3 sequence is CASSPETGGYPHEQYF. As DNA, the CDR3 is TGTGCCAGCAGCCCAGAGACAGGGGGATATCCCCACGAGCAGTACTTC.

The genes are TRBV7-2 and TRBJ1-4; TRBD1 agrees at 9 bases. With V trimmed by 3 bases and J by 3 bases, 2 bases remained unmatched. Germline CDR1 and CDR2: SGHTA and FQGNSA. This CDR3 region has 15 residues. This chain's CDR3 is CASSFDRGSNEKLFF. The DNA for the CDR3 is TGTGCCAGCAGCTTCGACAGGGGGTCTAATGAAAAACTGTTTTTT.

The chain employs TRBV28 and TRBJ2-7, with 11 bases fitting TRBD2. J was trimmed by 2 bases and V by 0 bases; bases with no gene match: 3. The CDR3 has 16 residues. Germline CDR1 MDHEN, CDR2 SYDVKM. The CDR3 region has the DNA TGTGCCAGCAGTTTATGGGGACTAGCGGCTACCTACGAGCAGTACTTC. Translated, it gives CASSLWGLAATYEQYF.

This clone has just a few counts. V usage is TRBV13 and J usage is TRBJ2-7; D is possibly TRBD2 (5 bases). The CDR3 is 14 amino acids. Trimming removed 1 base at V and 2 bases at J, with 9 bases between. CDR1 and CDR2 (germline): PRHDT, FYEKMQ (reference sequence). CDR3 in amino acids: CASSLARGTYEQYF. The CDR3 DNA reads as TGTGCCAGCAGCTTAGCCCGGGGAACCTACGAGCAGTACTTC.

The CDR3 sequence is CASSLIGGPRVDTQYF. The CDR3 nucleotides read TGTGCCAGCAGTTTAATTGGAGGTCCTCGGGTAGATACGCAGTATTTT. The chain uses TRBV27 and TRBJ2-3; TRBD2 might be the D (5 bases). V shed 2 bases and J shed 5 bases, with 17 bases lying between them. The germline CDR1 and CDR2 sequences are MNHEY and SMNVEV (reference sequence). This CDR3 has 16 amino acids.

The gene calls are TRBV27 and TRBJ1-1, with 7 bases lining up with TRBD1. The CDR3 covers 15 residues. CDR1 is MNHEY and CDR2 is SMNVEV in the germline V gene (reference sequence). J gave up 3 bases and V 5 bases, and 9 bases lay outside the gene matches. Written as DNA, the CDR3 is TGTGCCAGCAGTCGCAGGGGGGAGAGCGACACTGAAGCTTTCTTT. Translated: CASSRRGESDTEAFF.

V gene TRBV5-1 combines with J gene TRBJ2-6; D is uncertain. The V gene's germline CDR1 is SGHRS and CDR2 YFSETQ. V lost 1 base, J lost 0 bases, and 5 bases lay in between. The CDR3 spans 15 residues. The CDR3 loop reads CASSLTVSGANVLTF. CDR3 DNA sequence: TGCGCCAGCAGCTTGACAGTCTCTGGGGCCAACGTCCTGACTTTC.

The chain carries TRBV6-6 and TRBJ1-2; a weak D match, TRBD1 (6 bases). Trimming removed 6 bases at V and 2 bases at J, with 10 bases between. CDR3 length: 13 amino acids. Per the germline V gene, CDR1 is MNHNY and CDR2 is SVGAGI (reference sequence). The CDR3 here is CASRDSLNYGYTF. The CDR3 coding sequence is TGTGCCAGCAGGGACAGTTTAAACTATGGCTACACCTTC.

The chain has TRBV28 and TRBJ2-7; 8 bases are a match to TRBD2. Germline-derived CDR1 and CDR2 are MDHEN and SYDVKM. V shed 7 bases, J shed 3 bases, and the junction held 8 bases outside the gene matches. CDR3 length: 14 residues. CDR3 nucleotides: TGTGCCAGCACCCTTAGCGGGACCCACTACGAGCAGTACTTC. Protein: CASTLSGTHYEQYF. Combining the CDR3 with reference TRBV28 and TRBJ2-7 gives the whole variable domain DVKVTQSSRYLVKRTGEKVFLECVQDMDHENMFWYRQDPGLGLRLIYFSYDVKMKEKGDIPEGYSVSREKKERFSLILESASTNQTSMYLCASTLSGTHYEQYFGPGTRLTVT.

The chain has TRBV28 and TRBJ2-2; 8 nucleotides agree with TRBD2. Germline assignment: CDR1 MDHEN and CDR2 SYDVKM. Trimming at V came to 7 bases and at J to 5 bases, leaving 6 bases not matched to a gene. The CDR3 is 14 amino acids. The CDR3 is CASTLSGSTGELFF. CDR3 DNA sequence: TGTGCCAGCACCCTGAGCGGGAGTACCGGGGAGCTGTTTTTT.